Here is one TCR beta chain with its context. No much larger clonotype is one base removed from it; base qualities were not supplied. The sample originates from a study of T cells in tuberculosis (dated 2018 in TCRdb). Looking at the study overall: To characterize T cells specific for the mycobacterial lipid antigen glucose monomycolate (GMM), the study used CD1B tetramers together with high-throughput TCR immunosequencing. Study-wide conclusions, independent of this receptor: The stringent sort gate may have missed T cells binding the CD1B-GMM tetramer with low affinity.

Because TCR-alpha and TCR-beta chains were sequenced unpaired, no information on chain pairing was available. TCR libraries were generated with the immunoSEQ multiplex PCR assay, using TCR-beta and/or TCR-alpha/delta assays for each sample. The amplified TCR libraries were sequenced on the Illumina high-throughput platform. As for the authors' bioinformatics: Clustering and dimensionality reduction relied on pairwise TCRdist distances among GMM-specific receptors from T cells that were either sorted ex vivo or expanded in vitro. Sequence motifs defined by gene usage and CDR3 content were checked for enrichment by comparing tetramer-positive and tetramer-negative populations. Imported from immuneACCESS, the table was reduced by TCRdb to in-frame sequences with V and J called. These copies leave out some clones; in studies compared against another copy, an unresolved V gene accounts for under half, and the cause of the remainder is not known. V and J calls and clone size are copied from that table; D and trimming were computed from the DNA. Counted in this sample were more than 70,000 clones; roughly 93% of them appeared once. Clones ranked in the top ten supply under 2.5% of the sample.

After being thawed and rested overnight, PBMC were stained with GMM-loaded CD1B tetramer, a Live/Dead dye and anti-CD3, and were then sorted on a FACS Aria II. CD1B tetramers were loaded with C32 glucose monomycolate purified from Rhodococcus equi. Before cryopreservation, the PBMC used for tetramer sorting had been depleted of CD14-expressing monocytes as part of a separate study. Around 100,000 tetramer-negative cells were sorted from each donor and analyzed alongside the tetramer-positive cells. Antigen-specific T cells were sorted from a few healthy South African adults using GMM-loaded CD1B tetramers. Counted from cysteine to phenylalanine, this CDR3 has 15 amino acids. Solely the CDR3 DNA is kept, with 45 bases framed from the first base. Based on the germline V gene, the CDR1 and CDR2 sequences are SNHLY and FYNNEI. Trimming accounts for 5 bases at V and 4 bases at J, while the number of junction bases matched to no gene is 6.

The receptor was derived from an adult woman with latent tuberculosis. The sample consisted of CD1b-GMM tetramer-negative cells sorted from PBMCs. Interpreted using the paper, the cell subset or site label stands for: T cells not binding CD1B-GMM tetramer, sorted from same donor. The chain uses TRBV2 and TRBJ1-5; 9 bases in the junction line up with TRBD1. In nucleotide form, the sequence is TGTGCCAGCAGTCCGGGACAGGGAGGGAATCAGCCCCAGCATTTT. The resulting protein is CASSPGQGGNQPQHF.